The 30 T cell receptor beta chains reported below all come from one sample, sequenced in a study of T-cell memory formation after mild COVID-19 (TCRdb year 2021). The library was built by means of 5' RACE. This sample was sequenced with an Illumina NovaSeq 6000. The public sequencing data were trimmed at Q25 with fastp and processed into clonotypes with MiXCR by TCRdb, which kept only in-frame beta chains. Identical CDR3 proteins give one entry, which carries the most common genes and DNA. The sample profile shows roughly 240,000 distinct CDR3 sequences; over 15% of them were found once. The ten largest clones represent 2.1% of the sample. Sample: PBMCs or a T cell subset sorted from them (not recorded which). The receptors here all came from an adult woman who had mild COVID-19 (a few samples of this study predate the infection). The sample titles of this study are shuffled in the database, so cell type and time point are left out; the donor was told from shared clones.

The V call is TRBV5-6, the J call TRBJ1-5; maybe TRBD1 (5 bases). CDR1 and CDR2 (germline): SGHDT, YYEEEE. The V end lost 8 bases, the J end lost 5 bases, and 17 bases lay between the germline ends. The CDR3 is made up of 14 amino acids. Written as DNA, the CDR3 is TGTGCCAGTAGCCGACAGTCGAGTTATCAGCCCCAGCATTTT. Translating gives CASSRQSSYQPQHF.

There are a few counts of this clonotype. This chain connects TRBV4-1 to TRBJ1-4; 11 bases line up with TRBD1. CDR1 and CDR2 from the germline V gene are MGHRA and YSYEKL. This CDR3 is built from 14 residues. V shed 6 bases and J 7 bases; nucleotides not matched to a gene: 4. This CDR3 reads CASSRTGGGEKLFF. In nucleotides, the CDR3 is TGCGCCAGCAGTCGGACAGGGGGCGGTGAAAAACTGTTTTTT.

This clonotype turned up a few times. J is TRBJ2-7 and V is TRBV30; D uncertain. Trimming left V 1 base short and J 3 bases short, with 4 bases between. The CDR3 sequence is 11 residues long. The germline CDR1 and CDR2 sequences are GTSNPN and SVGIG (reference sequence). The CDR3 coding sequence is TGTGCCTGGAGTGACAGCTACGAGCAGTACTTC. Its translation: CAWSDSYEQYF.

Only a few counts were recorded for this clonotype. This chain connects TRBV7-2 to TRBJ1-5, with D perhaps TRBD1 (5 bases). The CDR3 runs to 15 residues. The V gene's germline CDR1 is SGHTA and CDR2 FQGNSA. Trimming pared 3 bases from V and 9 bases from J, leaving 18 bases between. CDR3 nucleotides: TGTGCCAGCAGCTTGTTGACGGGGACGGGTCGGCCCCAGCATTTT. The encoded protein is CASSLLTGTGRPQHF.

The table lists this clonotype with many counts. The CDR3 DNA follows: TGTGCCAGCAGCTACGGACAGCCGGGGGGGCAAGAGACCCAGTACTTC. It translates to CASSYGQPGGQETQYF. The chain recombines TRBV7-3 with TRBJ2-5, with 8 positions matching TRBD2. The germline V gene encodes CDR1 SGHTA and CDR2 FQGTGA. V dropped 4 bases and J dropped 2; count of bases not matched to a gene: 9. CDR3 size: 16 residues.

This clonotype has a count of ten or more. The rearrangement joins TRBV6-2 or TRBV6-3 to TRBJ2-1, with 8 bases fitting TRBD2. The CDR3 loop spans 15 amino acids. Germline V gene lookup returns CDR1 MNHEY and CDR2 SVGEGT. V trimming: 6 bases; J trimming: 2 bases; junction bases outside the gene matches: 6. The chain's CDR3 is CASRLAGTAYNEQFF. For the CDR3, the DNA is TGTGCCAGCAGATTAGCGGGGACGGCCTACAATGAGCAGTTCTTC.

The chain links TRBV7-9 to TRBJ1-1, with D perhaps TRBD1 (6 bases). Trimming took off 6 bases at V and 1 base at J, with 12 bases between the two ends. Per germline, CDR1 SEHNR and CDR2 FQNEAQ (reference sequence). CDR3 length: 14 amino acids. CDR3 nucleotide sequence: TGTGCCAGCAGTTCCGGGGGCGGGAACACTGAAGCTTTCTTT. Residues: CASSSGGGNTEAFF.

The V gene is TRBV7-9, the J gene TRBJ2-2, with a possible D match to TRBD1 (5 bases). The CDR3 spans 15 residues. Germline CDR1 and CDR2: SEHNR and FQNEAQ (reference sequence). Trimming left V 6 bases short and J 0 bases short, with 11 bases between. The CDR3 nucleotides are TGTGCCAGCAGACGGACACCGACGAACACCGGGGAGCTGTTTTTT. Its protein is CASRRTPTNTGELFF.

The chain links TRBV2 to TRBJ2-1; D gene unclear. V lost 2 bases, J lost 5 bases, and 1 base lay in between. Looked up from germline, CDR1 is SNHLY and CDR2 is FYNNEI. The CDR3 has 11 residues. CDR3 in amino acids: CASSEHNEQFF. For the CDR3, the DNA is TGTGCCAGCAGTGAACACAATGAGCAGTTCTTC.

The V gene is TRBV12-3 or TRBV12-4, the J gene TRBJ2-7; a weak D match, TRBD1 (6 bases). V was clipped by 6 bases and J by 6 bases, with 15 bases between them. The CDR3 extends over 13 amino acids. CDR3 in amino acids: CASRPEGVGEQYF. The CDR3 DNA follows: TGTGCCAGCAGGCCAGAGGGGGTAGGCGAGCAGTACTTC.

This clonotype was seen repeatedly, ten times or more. CDR3 amino acids: CASNRDRSHSNEQFF. The CDR3 region has the DNA TGTGCCAGCAATCGGGACAGGTCACATTCCAATGAGCAGTTCTTC. The rearrangement links TRBV11-1 to TRBJ2-1, with 8 nucleotides matching TRBD1. The CDR3 has 15 amino acids. J was trimmed by 6 bases and V by 7 bases; bases with no gene match: 11. Germline V gene sequence: CDR1 SGHAT, CDR2 FQDESV (reference sequence).

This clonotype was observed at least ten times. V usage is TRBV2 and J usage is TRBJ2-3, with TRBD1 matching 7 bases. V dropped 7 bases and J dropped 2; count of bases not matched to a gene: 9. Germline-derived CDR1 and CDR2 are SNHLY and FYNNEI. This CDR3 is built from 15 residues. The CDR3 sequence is CASTVTGSFTDTQYF. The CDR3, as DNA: TGTGCCAGCACCGTGACAGGGTCTTTCACAGATACGCAGTATTTT.

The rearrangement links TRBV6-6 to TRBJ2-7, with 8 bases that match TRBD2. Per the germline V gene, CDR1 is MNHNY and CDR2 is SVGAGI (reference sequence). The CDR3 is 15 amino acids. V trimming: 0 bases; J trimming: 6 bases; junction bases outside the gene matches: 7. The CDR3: CASSYSTGGLGEQYF. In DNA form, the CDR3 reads TGTGCCAGCAGTTACTCAACGGGAGGGTTGGGCGAGCAGTACTTC.

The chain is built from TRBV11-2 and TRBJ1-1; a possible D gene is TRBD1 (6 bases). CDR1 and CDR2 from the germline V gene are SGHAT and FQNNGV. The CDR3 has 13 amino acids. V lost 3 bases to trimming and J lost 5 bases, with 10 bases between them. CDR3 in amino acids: CASSLGALTEAFF. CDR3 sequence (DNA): TGTGCCAGCAGCTTGGGGGCGCTTACTGAAGCTTTCTTT.

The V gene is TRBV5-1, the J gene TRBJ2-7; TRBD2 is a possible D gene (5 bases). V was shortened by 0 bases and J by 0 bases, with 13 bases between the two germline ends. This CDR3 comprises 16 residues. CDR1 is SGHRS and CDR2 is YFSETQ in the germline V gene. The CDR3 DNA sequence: TGCGCCAGCAGCTTGGGCCCTAGCCTCAGCTCCTACGAGCAGTACTTC. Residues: CASSLGPSLSSYEQYF.

The CDR3 loop is CASSHRQGLETQYF. The CDR3 nucleotides read TGTGCCAGCAGCCATCGACAGGGCTTGGAGACCCAGTACTTC. This rearrangement joins TRBV9 to TRBJ2-5; TRBD1 aligns across 7 bases. The junction had 8 bases not matched to a gene; V was cut back by 4 bases and J by 5 bases. The CDR3 totals 14 residues. Germline V gives CDR1 SGDLS, CDR2 YYNGEE.

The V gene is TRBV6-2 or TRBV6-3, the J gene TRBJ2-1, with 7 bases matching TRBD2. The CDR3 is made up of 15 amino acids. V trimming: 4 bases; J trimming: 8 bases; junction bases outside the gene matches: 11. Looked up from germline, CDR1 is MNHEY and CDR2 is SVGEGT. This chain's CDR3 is CASSSFSAGVDEQFF. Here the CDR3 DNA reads TGTGCCAGCAGTTCCTTTTCCGCGGGGGTGGATGAGCAGTTCTTC.

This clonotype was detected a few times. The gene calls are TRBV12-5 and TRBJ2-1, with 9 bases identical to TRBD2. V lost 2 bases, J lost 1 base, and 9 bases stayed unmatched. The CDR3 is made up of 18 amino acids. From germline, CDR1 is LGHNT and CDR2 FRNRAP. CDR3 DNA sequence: TGTGCTAGTGGTTTGATGGCGGGAGGGCTCAAGTCCTACAATGAGCAGTTCTTC. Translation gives CASGLMAGGLKSYNEQFF.

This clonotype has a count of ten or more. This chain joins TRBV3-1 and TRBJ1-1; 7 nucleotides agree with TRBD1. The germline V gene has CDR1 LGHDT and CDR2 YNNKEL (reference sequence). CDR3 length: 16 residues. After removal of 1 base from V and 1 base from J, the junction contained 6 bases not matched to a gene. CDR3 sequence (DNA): TGTGCCAGCAGCCAAGGGCCAAACAGGGGGAACACTGAAGCTTTCTTT. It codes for CASSQGPNRGNTEAFF.

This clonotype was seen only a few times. CDR3: CASSLSDRGRNNVLTF. CDR3 coding DNA: TGTGCCAGCAGTTTATCGGACAGGGGGCGTAATAACGTCCTGACTTTC. V usage is TRBV28 and J usage is TRBJ2-6, with 11 bases that match TRBD1. Germline lookup yields CDR1 MDHEN and CDR2 SYDVKM. This CDR3 has 16 amino acids. V lost 1 base to trimming and J lost 10 bases; unmatched junction nucleotides: 6.

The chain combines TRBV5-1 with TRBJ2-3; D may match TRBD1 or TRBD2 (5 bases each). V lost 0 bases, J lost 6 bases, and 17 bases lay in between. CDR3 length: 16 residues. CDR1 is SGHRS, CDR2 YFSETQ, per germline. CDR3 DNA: TGCGCCAGCAGCTTGGCCGGGGCGAAGGAACAGGATACGCAGTATTTT. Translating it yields CASSLAGAKEQDTQYF. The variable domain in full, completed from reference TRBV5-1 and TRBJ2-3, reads KAGVTQTPRYLIKTRGQQVTLSCSPISGHRSVSWYQQTPGQGLQFLFEYFSETQRNKGNFPGRFSGRQFSNSRSEMNVSTLELGDSALYLCASSLAGAKEQDTQYFGPGTRLTVL.

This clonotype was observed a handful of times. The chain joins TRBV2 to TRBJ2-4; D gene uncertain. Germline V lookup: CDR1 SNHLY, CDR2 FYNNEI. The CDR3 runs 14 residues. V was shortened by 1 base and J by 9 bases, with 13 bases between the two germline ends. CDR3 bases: TGTGCCAGCAGTGAAGAGTTAGTATGGGGCATTCAGTACTTC. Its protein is CASSEELVWGIQYF.

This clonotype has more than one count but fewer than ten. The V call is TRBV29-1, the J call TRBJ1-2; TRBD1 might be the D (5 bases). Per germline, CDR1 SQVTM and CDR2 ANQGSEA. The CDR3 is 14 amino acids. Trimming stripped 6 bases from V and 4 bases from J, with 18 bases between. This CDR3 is CSVSVVSGLYGYTF. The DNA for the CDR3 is TGCAGCGTCTCAGTCGTATCAGGGCTCTATGGCTACACCTTC.

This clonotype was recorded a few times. CDR3 sequence reads: CASSPSGEGETQYF. In nucleotides, the CDR3 is TGTGCCAGCAGCCCCAGCGGGGAAGGGGAGACCCAGTACTTC. The rearrangement uses TRBV7-7 and TRBJ2-5; 7 bases map to TRBD2. Germline assignment: CDR1 SSHAT and CDR2 FNYEAQ (reference sequence). The junction had 8 bases not matched to a gene; V was cut back by 5 bases and J by 5 bases. This CDR3 region has 14 residues.

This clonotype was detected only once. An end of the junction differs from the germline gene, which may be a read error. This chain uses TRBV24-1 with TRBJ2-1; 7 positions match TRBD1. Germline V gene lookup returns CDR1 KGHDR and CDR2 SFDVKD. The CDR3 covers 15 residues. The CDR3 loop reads CATSDPGQAYNDQFF. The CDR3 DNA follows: TGTGCCACCAGTGATCCCGGACAGGCCTACAATGATCAGTTCTTC.

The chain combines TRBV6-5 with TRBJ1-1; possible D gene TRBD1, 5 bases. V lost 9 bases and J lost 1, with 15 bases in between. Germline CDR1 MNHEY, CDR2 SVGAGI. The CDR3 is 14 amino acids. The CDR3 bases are TGTGCCAGTACCCGACAGAGCCAGAACACTGAAGCTTTCTTT. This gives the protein CASTRQSQNTEAFF.

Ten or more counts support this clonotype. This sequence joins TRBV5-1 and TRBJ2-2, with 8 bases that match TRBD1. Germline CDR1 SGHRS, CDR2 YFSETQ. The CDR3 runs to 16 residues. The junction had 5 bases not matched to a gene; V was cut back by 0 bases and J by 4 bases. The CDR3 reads CASSLVVRGPTGELFF. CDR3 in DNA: TGCGCCAGCAGCTTGGTGGTCAGGGGGCCCACCGGGGAGCTGTTTTTT.

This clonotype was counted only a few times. The CDR3 region has the DNA TGTGCCAGCAGTTACTCCGGGGGGCAAGAAAAACTGTTTTTT. Translation: CASSYSGGQEKLFF. The rearrangement joins TRBV6-5 to TRBJ1-4; D perhaps matches TRBD1 (6 bases). The CDR3 loop spans 14 amino acids. Germline V gene sequence: CDR1 MNHEY, CDR2 SVGAGI. The germline V and J ends were trimmed by 0 bases and 8 bases, with 10 bases remaining between them.

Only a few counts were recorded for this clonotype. The CDR3 DNA is TGCGCCAGCAGCCAAATAAATATCCAAGAGACCCAGTACTTC. Translation gives CASSQINIQETQYF. This rearrangement joins TRBV4-1 to TRBJ2-5; D remains ambiguous. The V gene lost 2 bases and the J gene lost 1 base, with 8 bases spanning the gap. This CDR3 has 14 residues. Germline assignment: CDR1 MGHRA and CDR2 YSYEKL.

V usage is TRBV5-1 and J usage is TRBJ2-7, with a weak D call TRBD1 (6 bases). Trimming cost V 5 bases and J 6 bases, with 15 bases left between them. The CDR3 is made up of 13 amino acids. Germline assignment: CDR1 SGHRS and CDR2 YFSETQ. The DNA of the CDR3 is TGCGCCAGCAGGATACAGGGAGCGGCCGAGCAGTACTTC. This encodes CASRIQGAAEQYF.